A selection of T cell receptor beta chains follows, all from one sample in a study of somatic mutations in cytotoxic T cells in rheumatoid arthritis. Clones were sequenced by immunoSEQ multiplex PCR, and TCRdb holds only the in-frame ones, with some missing. The sample includes 12,000 to 15,000 clones, 82% seen only once; the top ten take 29%. Specimen: CD8+ T cells sorted from blood. The receptors here all came from an adult with rheumatoid arthritis. Both conserved end residues are part of each CDR3. A D gene is named only where the DNA matches it firmly. Only part of the rows carry a size: once, few, many, or a class if the clone is expanded.

TRBJ1-1 . TRBV28 . 15 TGTGCCAGCAGTTTAAGACCCTCGAGAGGGACTGAAGCTTTCTTT CASSLRPSRGTEAFF
TRBJ2-2 . TRBV28 . 13 TGTGCCAGCAGTGAGGTCGGGAGCGGGGAGCTGTTTTTT CASSEVGSGELFF
TRBJ1-1 . TRBV5-1 once 15 TGCGCCAGCAGCTTGGAGGGCAGTGAGAACACTGAAGCTTTCTTT CASSLEGSENTEAFF
TRBJ2-3 . TRBV4-2 . 16 TGTGCCAGCAGCCAAGGGGACAAAACTAGCACAGATACGCAGTATTTT CASSQGDKTSTDTQYF
TRBJ1-2 . TRBV6-5 . 14 TGTGCCAGCAGTTACTTACCGGGCGCGATGAGCTACACCTTC CASSYLPGAMSYTF
TRBJ2-7 TRBD2 TRBV6-5 . 15 TGTGCCAGCAGTTCGGGACTAGCGATTTCCTACGAGCAGTACTTC CASSSGLAISYEQYF
TRBJ2-7 . TRBV10-1 few 15 TGCGCCAGCAGTGATGGGACGGACAACACCTACGAGCAGTACTTC CASSDGTDNTYEQYF
TRBJ2-7 TRBD2 TRBV19 once 15 TGTGCCAGTAGGTGGGGACTAGGAGCTTCCTACGAGCAGTACTTC CASRWGLGASYEQYF
TRBJ1-4 . TRBV27 . 15 TGTGCCAGCAGTTTATCACGGGGGCAGGCCGAAAAACTGTTTTTT CASSLSRGQAEKLFF
TRBJ1-1 . TRBV9 . 16 TGTGCCAGCAGCGCCAACGTGAATACAGGGTTCACTGAAGCTTTCTTT CASSANVNTGFTEAFF
TRBJ1-5 TRBD1 TRBV28 . 19 TGTGCCAGCAGTTTAAACATCGTCCTCGGGACAGGGAGCGATCAGCCCCAGCATTTT CASSLNIVLGTGSDQPQHF
TRBJ2-6 . TRBV5-4 . 20 TGTGCCAGCAGCTGGGGGGAGCGACAGGGCGCTGCTCCTGGGGCCAACGTCCTGACTTTC CASSWGERQGAAPGANVLTF
TRBJ1-5 . TRBV10-2 . 14 TGCGCCAGCAGTGAGGGTTTGAACAATCAGCCCCAGCATTTT CASSEGLNNQPQHF
TRBJ1-1 . TRBV11-2 . 14 TGTGCCAGCACCCAGATGGTTTCGCGCACTGAAGCTTTCTTT CASTQMVSRTEAFF
TRBJ1-2 . TRBV2 . 11 TGTGCCGCACCGAGGACCTATGGCTACACCTTC CAAPRTYGYTF
TRBJ1-1 . TRBV14 . 13 TGTGCCAGCAGCCAACGCCTGGGAACTGAAGCTTTCTTT CASSQRLGTEAFF
TRBJ2-7 . TRBV19 once 13 TGTGCCAGTAGTTTTACGGTCACCTACGAGCAGTACTTC CASSFTVTYEQYF
TRBJ2-3 . TRBV27 . 15 TGTGCCAGCAGTTTATCGAGGCGAGGGACAGATACGCAGTATTTT CASSLSRRGTDTQYF
TRBJ2-1 . TRBV7-2 . 13 TGTGCCAGCAGCTTAGTAGGGCACAATGAGCAGTTCTTC CASSLVGHNEQFF
TRBJ2-3 . TRBV6-6 . 15 TGTGCCAGCAGTTACTCGTACCAGAGCACAGATACGCAGTATTTT CASSYSYQSTDTQYF
TRBJ2-1 TRBD2 TRBV7-8 . 15 TGTGCCAGCAGCCCTCCGGGACTAGACTTCCATGAGCAGTTCTTC CASSPPGLDFHEQFF
TRBJ2-1 . TRBV18 . 12 TGTGCCAGCTCACCGGGGAACGAGCTGAAGTTCTTC CASSPGNELKFF
TRBJ2-1 TRBD2 TRBV28 . 16 TGTGCCAGCAGTTTAAAGGGACTAGCGGGAGTCAATGAGCAGTTCTTC CASSLKGLAGVNEQFF
TRBJ2-5 . TRBV30 . 15 TGTGCCTGGAGTTTCTCGGGGTCGGGGGACGAGACCCAGTACTTC CAWSFSGSGDETQYF
TRBJ2-2 . TRBV9 . 17 TGTGCCAGCAGCCTCGGGACAACAGGACCGAACACCGGGGAGCTGTTTTTT CASSLGTTGPNTGELFF
TRBJ1-2 . TRBV7-9 once 13 TGTGCCAGCGCGTCAGGGAAAAACTATGGCTACACCTTC CASASGKNYGYTF
TRBJ2-5 . TRBV9 . 15 TGTGCCAGCAGCCCGGATCCGGGGAGGCAAGAGACCCAGTACTTC CASSPDPGRQETQYF
TRBJ1-4 TRBD1 TRBV4-1 . 15 TGCGCCAGCACCATCGGGGGAGGGGGCTTTGAAAAACTGTTTTTT CASTIGGGGFEKLFF
TRBJ2-1 . TRBV19 . 15 TGTGCCAGTAGTATGGACTTTTTGGGGAGCAATGAGCAGTTCTTC CASSMDFLGSNEQFF
TRBJ2-5 . TRBV11-2 . 13 TGTGCCAGCACCTCGTGGGTCCTAGAGACCCAGTACTTC CASTSWVLETQYF
TRBJ2-4 . TRBV18 . 19 TGTGCCAGCTCACCAGAATACGATGGCAGACTCATAGCCAAAAACATTCAGTACTTC CASSPEYDGRLIAKNIQYF
TRBJ2-4 . TRBV2 . 15 TGTGCCAGCTTCGGAGGGGCTTCGGCCAAAAACATTCAGTACTTC CASFGGASAKNIQYF
TRBJ2-7 TRBD2 TRBV11-2 . 14 TGTGCCAGCAGCCCTGGGGGGGTCGGGTACGAGCAGTACTTC CASSPGGVGYEQYF
TRBJ1-2 . TRBV5-4 . 13 TGTGCCAGCAGCTTGGGCGACCCCTGGGGCTACACCTTC CASSLGDPWGYTF
TRBJ1-1 . TRBV7-9 . 12 TGTGCCAGCAGCCGGACATACGGTGAAGCTTTCTTT CASSRTYGEAFF
TRBJ2-7 . TRBV28 . 13 TGTGCCAGCAGTCTCTCCCGGCTCTACGAGCAGTACTTC CASSLSRLYEQYF
TRBJ1-2 . TRBV6-1 few 14 TGTGCCAGCAGTGAGGTCGGGGAGGGGTATGGCTACACCTTC CASSEVGEGYGYTF
TRBJ1-5 . TRBV19 once 14 TGTGCCAGTAGTGGGGCGATGGGCAATCAGCCCCAGCATTTT CASSGAMGNQPQHF
TRBJ1-1 . TRBV13 . 16 TGTGCCAGCGCCACCCCCAATTTGGACAGGAACACTGAAGCTTTCTTT CASATPNLDRNTEAFF
TRBJ2-1 TRBD1 TRBV5-6 . 16 TGTGCCAGCAGCTTGGCCTGGGACAGCTCCTACAATGAGCAGTTCTTC CASSLAWDSSYNEQFF
TRBJ2-3 . TRBV5-1 . 14 TGCGCCAGCAGGTGGCGGGGAGTCACAGATACGCAGTATTTT CASRWRGVTDTQYF
TRBJ2-7 . TRBV9 . 16 TGTGCCAGCAGCCCCCGGGGGACGAAAATGACCTACGAGCAGTACTTC CASSPRGTKMTYEQYF
TRBJ2-7 TRBD1 TRBV6-5 medium-sized 15 TGTGCCAGCAGTAACGTCGGGACAGGATACTACGAGCAGTACTTC CASSNVGTGYYEQYF
TRBJ2-7 TRBD2 TRBV5-6 . 18 TGTGCCAGCAGCCCGTATGTGGGTTCAGGACTAGCGTCCTACGAGCAGTACTTC CASSPYVGSGLASYEQYF
TRBJ2-1 . TRBV4-1 . 15 TGCGCCAGCAGCCAAGTCCTAGCTTCCGACAATGAGCAGTTCTTC CASSQVLASDNEQFF
TRBJ2-2 . TRBV29-1 once 14 TGCAGCGTTGCGGGGGACCCATACACCGGGGAGCTGTTTTTT CSVAGDPYTGELFF
TRBJ2-1 TRBD1 TRBV4-2 . 14 TGTGCCAGCAGCCAGGGTACAGGGGGCAATGAGCAGTTCTTC CASSQGTGGNEQFF
TRBJ1-2 . TRBV4-1 . 13 TGCGCCAGCAGTCCCGGGACTAACTATGGCTACACCTTC CASSPGTNYGYTF
TRBJ2-1 TRBD1 TRBV27 . 15 TGTGCCAGCAGTATAAGGACAGGGAGGTACAATGAGCAGTTCTTC CASSIRTGRYNEQFF
TRBJ1-2 . TRBV27 few 14 TGTGCCAGCAGTATTGGGGGATCTCGGTATGGCTACACCTTC CASSIGGSRYGYTF
TRBJ2-3 . TRBV29-1 . 19 TGCAGCGTTGAAGCTCTTACCCCGAGAGGAGAATATAGCACAGATACGCAGTATTTT CSVEALTPRGEYSTDTQYF
TRBJ2-1 TRBD2 TRBV12-5 . 17 TGTGCTAGTGGTTTGGAGGTCCTTAGCGGGAGCTTGGATGAGCAGTTCTTC CASGLEVLSGSLDEQFF